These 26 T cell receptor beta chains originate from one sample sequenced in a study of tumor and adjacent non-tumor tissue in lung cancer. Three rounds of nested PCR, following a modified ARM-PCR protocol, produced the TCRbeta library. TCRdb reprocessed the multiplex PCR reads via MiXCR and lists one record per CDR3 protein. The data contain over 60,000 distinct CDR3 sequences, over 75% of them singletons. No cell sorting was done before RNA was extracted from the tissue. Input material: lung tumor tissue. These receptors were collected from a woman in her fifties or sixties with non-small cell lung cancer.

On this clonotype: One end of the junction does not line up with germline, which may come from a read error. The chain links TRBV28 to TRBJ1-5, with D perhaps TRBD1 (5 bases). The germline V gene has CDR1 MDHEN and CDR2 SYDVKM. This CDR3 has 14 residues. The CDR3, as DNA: TGTGCCGGCAGCCAAGACAGCTTTAATCAGCCCCAGCATTTT. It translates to CAGSQDSFNQPQHF.

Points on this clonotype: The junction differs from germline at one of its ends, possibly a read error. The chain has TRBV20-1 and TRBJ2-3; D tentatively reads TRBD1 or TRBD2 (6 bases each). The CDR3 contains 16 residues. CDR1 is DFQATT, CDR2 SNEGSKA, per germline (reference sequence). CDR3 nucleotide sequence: TGCAGTGCTAGAGGCGTGGTAGGGGGGCTCACAGATACACAGTATTTT. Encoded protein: CSARGVVGGLTDTQYF.

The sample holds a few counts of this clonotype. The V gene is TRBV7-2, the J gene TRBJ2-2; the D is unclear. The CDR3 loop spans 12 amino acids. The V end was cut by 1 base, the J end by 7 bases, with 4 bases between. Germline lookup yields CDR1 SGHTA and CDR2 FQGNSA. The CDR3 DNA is TGTGCCAGCAGCTTAGGCTTCGGGGAGCTGTTTTTT. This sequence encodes CASSLGFGELFF.

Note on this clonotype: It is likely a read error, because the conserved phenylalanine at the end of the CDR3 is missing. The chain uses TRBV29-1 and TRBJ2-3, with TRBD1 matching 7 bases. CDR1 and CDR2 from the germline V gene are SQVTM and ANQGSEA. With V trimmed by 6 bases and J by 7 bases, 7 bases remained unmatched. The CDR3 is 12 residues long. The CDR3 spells CSVRQGGNTQYL. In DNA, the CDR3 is TGCAGCGTCAGACAGGGCGGCAATACGCAGTATCTT.

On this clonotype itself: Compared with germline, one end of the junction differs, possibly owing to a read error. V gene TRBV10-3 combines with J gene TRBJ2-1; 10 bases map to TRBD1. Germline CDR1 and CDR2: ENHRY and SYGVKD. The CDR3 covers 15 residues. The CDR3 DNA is TGTGCCACTACCGGGTGGACAGGGGGTAACAATGAACAGTTCTTC. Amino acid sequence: CATTGWTGGNNEQFF.

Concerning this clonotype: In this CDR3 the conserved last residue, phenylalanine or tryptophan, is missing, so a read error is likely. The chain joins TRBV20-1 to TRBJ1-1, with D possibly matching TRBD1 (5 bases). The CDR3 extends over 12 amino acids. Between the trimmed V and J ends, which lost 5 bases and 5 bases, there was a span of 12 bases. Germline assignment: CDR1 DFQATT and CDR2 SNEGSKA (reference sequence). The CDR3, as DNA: TGCAGTGCTTCCTCTGACAGTACTGAAGCTTTCTAT. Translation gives CSASSDSTEAFY.

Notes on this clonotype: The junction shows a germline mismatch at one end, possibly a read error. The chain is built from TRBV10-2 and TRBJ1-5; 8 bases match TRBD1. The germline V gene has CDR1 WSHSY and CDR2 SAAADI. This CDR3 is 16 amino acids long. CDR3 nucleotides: TGCGCCAGCAGTGAGGCCGACAGGGGCCCGGATCAGCCCCGGCATTTT. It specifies CASSEADRGPDQPRHF.

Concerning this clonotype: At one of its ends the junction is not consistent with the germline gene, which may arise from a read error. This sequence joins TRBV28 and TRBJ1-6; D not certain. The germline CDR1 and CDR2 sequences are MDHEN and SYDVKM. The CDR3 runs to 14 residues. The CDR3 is CASSLTGNNLPLHF. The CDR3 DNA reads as TGTGCCAGCAGTTTGACCGGGAATAATTTACCCCTCCACTTT.

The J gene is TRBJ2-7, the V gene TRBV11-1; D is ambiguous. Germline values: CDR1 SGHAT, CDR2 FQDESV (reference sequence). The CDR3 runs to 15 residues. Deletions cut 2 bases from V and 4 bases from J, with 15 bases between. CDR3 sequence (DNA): TGTGCCAGCAGCTTAAGGGAACTGGACGAGTACGAGCAGTACTTC. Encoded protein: CASSLRELDEYEQYF.

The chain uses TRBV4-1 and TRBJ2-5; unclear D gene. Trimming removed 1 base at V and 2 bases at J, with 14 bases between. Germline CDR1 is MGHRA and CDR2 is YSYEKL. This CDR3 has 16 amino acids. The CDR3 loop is CASSQAKSNAQETQYF. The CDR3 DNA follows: TGCGCCAGCAGCCAAGCCAAGAGTAACGCTCAAGAGACCCAGTACTTC.

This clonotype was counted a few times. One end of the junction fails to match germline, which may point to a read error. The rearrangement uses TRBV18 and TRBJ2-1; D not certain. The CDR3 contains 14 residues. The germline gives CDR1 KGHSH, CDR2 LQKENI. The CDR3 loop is CASSLANSCNEQFF. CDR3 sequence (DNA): TGTGCCAGCTCACTTGCTAACTCCTGCAATGAGCAGTTCTTC.

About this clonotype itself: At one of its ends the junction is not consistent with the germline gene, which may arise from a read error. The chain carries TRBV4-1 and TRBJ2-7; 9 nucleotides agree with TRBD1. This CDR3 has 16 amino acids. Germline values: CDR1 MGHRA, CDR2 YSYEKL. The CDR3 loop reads CARSQDMYRGLSEQYF. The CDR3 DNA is TGCGCCAGGAGCCAAGATATGTACAGGGGGCTTTCCGAGCAGTACTTC.

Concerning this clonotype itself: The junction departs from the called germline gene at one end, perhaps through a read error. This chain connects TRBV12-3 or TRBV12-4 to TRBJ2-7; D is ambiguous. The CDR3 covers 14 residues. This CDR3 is CASSMLTAGVEQYF. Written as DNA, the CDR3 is TGTGCCAGCAGTATGCTTACGGCCGGCGTTGAGCAGTATTTC.

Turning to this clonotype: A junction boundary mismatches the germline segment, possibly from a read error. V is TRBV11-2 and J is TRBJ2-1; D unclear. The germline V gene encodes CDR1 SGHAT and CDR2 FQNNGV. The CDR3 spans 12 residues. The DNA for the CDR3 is TGTGCCAGCAGTCCCCTCGGATATGAGCAAATCTTC. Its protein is CASSPLGYEQIF.

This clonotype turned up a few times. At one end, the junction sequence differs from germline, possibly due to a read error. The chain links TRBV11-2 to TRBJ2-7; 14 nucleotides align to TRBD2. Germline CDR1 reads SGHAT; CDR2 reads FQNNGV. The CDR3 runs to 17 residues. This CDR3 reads CASSPGLAGAFSYEQYF. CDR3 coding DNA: TGCGCCAGCAGCCCGGGACTAGCGGGGGCCTTCTCCTACGAGCAGTACTTC.

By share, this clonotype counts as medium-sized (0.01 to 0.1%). The CDR3 loop is CSRSQGYEQYF. The CDR3, as DNA: TGCAGTAGATCACAGGGGTACGAGCAGTACTTC. This rearrangement joins TRBV20-1 to TRBJ2-7, with TRBD1 matching 7 bases. Trimming took 8 bases from V and 4 from J; bases not matched to a gene: 5. Per the germline V gene, CDR1 is DFQATT and CDR2 is SNEGSKA (reference sequence). The length of the CDR3 is 11 residues.

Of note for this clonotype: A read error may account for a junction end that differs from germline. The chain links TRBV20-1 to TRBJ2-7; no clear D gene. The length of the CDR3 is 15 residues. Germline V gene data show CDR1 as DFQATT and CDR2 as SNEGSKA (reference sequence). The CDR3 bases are TGCAGTGCTAGATCGATCGAGCGACCGCCCTACGAGCACTACTTC. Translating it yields CSARSIERPPYEHYF.

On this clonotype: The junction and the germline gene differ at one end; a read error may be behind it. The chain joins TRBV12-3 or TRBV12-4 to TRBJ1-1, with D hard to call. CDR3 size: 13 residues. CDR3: CACSLRRHTEAFF. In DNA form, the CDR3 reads TGTGCCTGCAGTTTAAGACGGCACACTGAAGCTTTCTTT.

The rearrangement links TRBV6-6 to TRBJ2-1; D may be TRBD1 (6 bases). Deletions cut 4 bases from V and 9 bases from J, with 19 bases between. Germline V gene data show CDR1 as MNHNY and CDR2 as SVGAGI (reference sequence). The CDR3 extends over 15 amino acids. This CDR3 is CASSFGTGRSSEQFF. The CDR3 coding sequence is TGTGCCAGCAGTTTCGGTACAGGGCGTTCCAGTGAGCAGTTCTTC.

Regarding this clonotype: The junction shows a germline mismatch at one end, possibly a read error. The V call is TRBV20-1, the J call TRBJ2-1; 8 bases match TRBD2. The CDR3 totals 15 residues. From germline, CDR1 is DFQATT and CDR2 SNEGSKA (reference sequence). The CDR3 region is CSARDFREGANEHFF. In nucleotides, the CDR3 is TGTAGTGCTAGAGATTTCCGGGAGGGTGCCAATGAGCATTTCTTC.

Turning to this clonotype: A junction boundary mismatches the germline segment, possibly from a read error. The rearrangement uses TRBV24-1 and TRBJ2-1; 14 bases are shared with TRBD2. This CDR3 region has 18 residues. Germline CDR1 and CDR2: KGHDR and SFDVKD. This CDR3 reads CATSTGTSGSPFYNEHFF. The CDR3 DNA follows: TGTGCGACCAGCACCGGGACTAGCGGGAGTCCCTTCTACAATGAGCATTTCTTC.

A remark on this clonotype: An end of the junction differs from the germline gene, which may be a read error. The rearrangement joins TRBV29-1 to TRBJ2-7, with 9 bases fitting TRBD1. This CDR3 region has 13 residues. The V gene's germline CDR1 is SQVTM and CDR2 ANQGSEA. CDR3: CSVGGQGSYEEYF. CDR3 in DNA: TGTAGCGTTGGCGGACAGGGGTCCTACGAGGAGTACTTC.

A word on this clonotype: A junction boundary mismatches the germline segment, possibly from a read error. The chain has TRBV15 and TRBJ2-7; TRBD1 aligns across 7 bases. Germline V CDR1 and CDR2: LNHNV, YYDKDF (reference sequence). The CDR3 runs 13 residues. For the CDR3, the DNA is TGTGCCACCAGCAGAGGTAGGGGTCGGGACAGAGTCTTC. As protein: CATSRGRGRDRVF. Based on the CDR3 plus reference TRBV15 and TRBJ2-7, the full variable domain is DAMVIQNPRYQVTQFGKPVTLSCSQTLNHNVMYWYQQKSSQAPKLLFHYYDKDFNNEADTPDNFQSRRPNTSFCFLDIRSPGLGDTAMYLCATSRGRGRDRVFGPGTRLTVT.

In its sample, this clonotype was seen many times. CDR3: CASRNRGLETQYF. The DNA of the CDR3 is TGTGCCAGCAGGAACAGGGGTTTGGAGACCCAGTACTTC. The chain recombines TRBV6-2 or TRBV6-3 with TRBJ2-5; 7 bases are a match to TRBD1. The germline CDR1 and CDR2 sequences are MNHEY and SVGEGT. The CDR3 is 13 amino acids. The V and J ends lost 6 bases and 5 bases, in that order; junction bases with no gene match: 6.

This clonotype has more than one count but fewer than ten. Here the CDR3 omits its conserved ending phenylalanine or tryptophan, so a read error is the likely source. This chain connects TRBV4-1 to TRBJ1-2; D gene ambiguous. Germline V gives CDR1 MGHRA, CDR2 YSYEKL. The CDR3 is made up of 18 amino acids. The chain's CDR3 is CASSQDVVESYPNYGYTL. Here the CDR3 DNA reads TGCGCCAGCAGTCAAGATGTGGTTGAGTCCTATCCTAACTATGGCTACACCCTC.

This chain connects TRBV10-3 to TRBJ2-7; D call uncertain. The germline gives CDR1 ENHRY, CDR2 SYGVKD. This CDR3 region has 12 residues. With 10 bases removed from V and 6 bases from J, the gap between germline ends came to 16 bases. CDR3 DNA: TGTGCCACTCACGCGAATCCGAGCGAGCAGTACTTC. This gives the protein CATHANPSEQYF.